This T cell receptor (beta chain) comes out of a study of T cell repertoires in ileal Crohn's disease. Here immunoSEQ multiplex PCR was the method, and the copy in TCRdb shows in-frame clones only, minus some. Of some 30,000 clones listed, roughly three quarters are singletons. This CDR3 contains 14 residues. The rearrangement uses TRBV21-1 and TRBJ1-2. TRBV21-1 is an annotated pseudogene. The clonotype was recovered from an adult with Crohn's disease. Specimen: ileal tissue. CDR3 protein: CASPKGRRGDGYTF. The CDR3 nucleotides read TGTGCCAGCCCGAAAGGGAGACGGGGGGATGGCTACACCTTC.